Below, 9 T cell receptor beta chains from the same sample are listed, as sequenced in a study of blood T cell repertoires in COVID-19. Produced via immunoSEQ multiplex PCR; TCRdb's table is partial and in-frame only. The sample holds 55,000 to 60,000 clones, 60% to 85% seen once. The sample comprised peripheral blood. The receptors here all came from a man between 45 and 60 years old with active or convalescent COVID-19.

This clone was observed a handful of times. One end of the junction fails to match germline, which may point to a read error. V and J are TRBV23-1 and TRBJ1-3, with D unclear. TRBV23-1 is flagged as an ORF with uncertain function. This CDR3 contains 12 residues. Here the CDR3 reads CASIFRRVLPNF. The CDR3 DNA reads TGCGCCAGCATCTTTCGACGGGTTTTACCTAATTTT.

The CDR3 here is CASSYDRGYGYTF. The CDR3 DNA reads as TGTGCCAGCAGCTACGACAGGGGGTATGGCTACACCTTC. V is TRBV7-9 and J is TRBJ1-2, with 9 positions matching TRBD1. This CDR3 contains 13 residues. CDR1 and CDR2 from the germline V gene are SEHNR and FQNEAQ (reference sequence). V was clipped by 4 bases and J by 5 bases; unmatched bases: 2.

The sample holds one count of this clone. The rearrangement links TRBV25-1 to TRBJ2-7; D is possibly TRBD1 (5 bases). Trimming took off 3 bases at V and 5 bases at J, with 11 bases between the two ends. From germline, CDR1 is MGHDK and CDR2 SYGVNS. This CDR3 has 13 amino acids. This CDR3 is CASSEQGLDEQYF. CDR3 nucleotides: TGTGCCAGCAGTGAGCAGGGTCTGGACGAGCAGTACTTC.

V is TRBV5-1 and J is TRBJ1-4, with 7 bases matching TRBD1. Trimming at V came to 0 bases and at J to 4 bases, leaving 6 bases not matched to a gene. The CDR3 consists of 16 residues. CDR1 SGHRS and CDR2 YFSETQ come from the germline V gene. Here the CDR3 reads CASSLAPDRINEKLFF. The CDR3 DNA reads as TGCGCCAGCAGCTTGGCCCCGGACAGGATTAATGAAAAACTGTTTTTT.

This chain connects TRBV10-3 to TRBJ2-3; 10 bases are a match to TRBD2. The CDR3 loop spans 16 amino acids. Losses at the gene ends were 0 bases for V and 5 bases for J; bases not matched to a gene: 5. CDR1 is ENHRY and CDR2 is SYGVKD in the germline V gene. CDR3 sequence: CAISESVAGGEDTQYF. Written as DNA, the CDR3 is TGTGCCATCAGTGAGTCGGTAGCGGGGGGAGAAGATACGCAGTATTTT.

This clone has more than one count but fewer than ten. The CDR3 protein is CASSLTTGSGSPLHF. As DNA, the CDR3 is TGTGCCAGCAGCTTAACAACAGGGAGCGGTTCACCCCTCCACTTT. The chain couples TRBV7-2 to TRBJ1-6; weak D call: TRBD1 (6 bases). V was pared by 2 bases and J by 9 bases, with 14 bases between. The CDR3 is 15 residues long. Germline CDR1 and CDR2: SGHTA and FQGNSA.

V usage is TRBV6-5 and J usage is TRBJ1-2; D is unclear. The CDR3 contains 15 residues. Germline loops: CDR1 MNHEY, CDR2 SVGAGI. V lost 6 bases and J lost 0, with 14 bases in between. CDR3 loop: CASSRVGGPNYGYTF. The CDR3 DNA follows: TGTGCCAGCAGCCGGGTCGGAGGGCCTAACTATGGCTACACCTTC.

CDR3 DNA: TGTGCCAGCAGCCTCCAAATGACTAGCGGTTCCGGGGAGCTGTTTTTT. Translated, it gives CASSLQMTSGSGELFF. The chain has TRBV3-1 (or the pseudogene TRBV3-2) and TRBJ2-2, with TRBD2 matching 9 bases. CDR3 length: 16 residues. Germline values: CDR1 LGHDT, CDR2 YNNKEL (reference sequence). V trimming: 4 bases; J trimming: 6 bases; junction bases outside the gene matches: 9.

The CDR3 DNA reads TGTGCCACCAGCAGAGGGGACTCGGACTATGGCTACACCTTC. It encodes CATSRGDSDYGYTF. The rearrangement links TRBV15 to TRBJ1-2; D perhaps matches TRBD1 (5 bases). The CDR3 extends over 14 amino acids. Trimming took off 1 base at V and 3 bases at J, with 9 bases between the two ends. Looked up from germline, CDR1 is LNHNV and CDR2 is YYDKDF (reference sequence).